The 22 T cell receptor beta chains below all came from one sample that was sequenced in a study of CD8 T cells in Susac syndrome. cDNA came from about 0.51 to 1 ug RNA primed by random hexamers. TCRdb re-derived calls from the immunoSEQ multiplex PCR reads in MiXCR, one entry per CDR3 protein. In the table there are 120,000 or so distinct CDR3 sequences, around 92% of which are singletons. Specimen: CD4+ T cells from PBMCs. Receptor source: a human donor with multiple sclerosis.

The chain recombines TRBV6-6 with TRBJ1-3; a possible D gene is TRBD1 (5 bases). In germline, CDR1 is MNHNY, CDR2 SVGAGI (reference sequence). V dropped 11 bases and J dropped 9 bases, with 26 bases sitting between them. This CDR3 contains 15 residues. In DNA, the CDR3 is TGTGCCGCCCAATCCGCCCTGGGGCCCCGGGCCACCATATATTTT. Translated: CAAQSALGPRATIYF.

The chain joins TRBV30 to TRBJ1-2; D is ambiguous. The CDR3 extends over 13 amino acids. The V end lost 3 bases, the J end lost 4 bases, and 12 bases lay between the germline ends. Germline V gene sequence: CDR1 GTSNPN, CDR2 SVGIG (reference sequence). This chain's CDR3 is CAWSPGSVYGYTF. As DNA, the CDR3 is TGTGCCTGGAGCCCCGGTTCTGTCTATGGCTACACCTTC.

The chain recombines TRBV20-1 with TRBJ2-3; D is possibly TRBD1 or TRBD2 (5 bases each). The V end lost 4 bases, the J end lost 4 bases, and 9 bases lay between the germline ends. CDR1 is DFQATT, CDR2 SNEGSKA, per germline (reference sequence). CDR3 length equals 12 residues. The CDR3 sequence is CSAKRGPDTQYF. CDR3 coding DNA: TGCAGTGCTAAACGGGGCCCAGATACGCAGTATTTT.

The chain couples TRBV6-6 to TRBJ2-1, with a tentative D call TRBD2 (5 bases). The ends were cut back, 4 bases at V and 3 bases at J, with 7 bases in the middle. CDR3 length: 13 residues. Germline V CDR1 and CDR2: MNHNY, SVGAGI (reference sequence). CDR3 nucleotide sequence: TGTGCCAGCAGTTCCCGGGACTACAATGAGCAGTTCTTC. Its protein product is CASSSRDYNEQFF.

This clonotype appeared a few times. This chain joins TRBV6-2 or TRBV6-3 and TRBJ2-7, with D perhaps TRBD1 (6 bases). CDR1 is MNHEY and CDR2 is SVGEGT in the germline V gene. The CDR3 loop spans 17 amino acids. With 0 bases removed from V and 0 bases from J, the gap between germline ends came to 15 bases. CDR3 nucleotide sequence: TGTGCCAGCAGTTACTCGAGTCAAGGGACATACTCCTACGAGCAGTACTTC. Its protein is CASSYSSQGTYSYEQYF.

The chain combines TRBV5-6 with TRBJ1-2; 7 bases map to TRBD1. V lost 5 bases to trimming and J lost 1 base; unmatched junction nucleotides: 5. The CDR3 is 14 residues long. Germline loops: CDR1 SGHDT, CDR2 YYEEEE. The CDR3 is CASRRQGDNYGYTF. The DNA for the CDR3 is TGTGCCAGCAGGCGACAGGGTGATAACTATGGCTACACCTTC.

The chain is built from TRBV6-6 and TRBJ1-4; 10 positions match TRBD1. Germline V CDR1 and CDR2: MNHNY, SVGAGI (reference sequence). The CDR3 spans 14 residues. The V gene end was trimmed by 5 bases and the J gene end by 8 bases; junction bases not matched to a gene: 5. The CDR3 nucleotides read TGTGCCAGCAGTAGGGACAGGGGTTTGGAAAAACTGTTTTTT. It encodes CASSRDRGLEKLFF.

The CDR3 DNA follows: TGTGCCAGCAGCCCCGGGCTAGTGAGTCGGAATGAGCAGTTCTTC. Its protein is CASSPGLVSRNEQFF. V is TRBV3-1 and J is TRBJ2-1, with D uncertain. Germline-derived CDR1 and CDR2 are LGHDT and YNNKEL (reference sequence). The CDR3 spans 15 residues. V was trimmed by 4 bases and J by 7 bases, leaving 17 bases between them.

The V gene is TRBV19, the J gene TRBJ2-7; possibly TRBD1 for D (6 bases). This CDR3 comprises 14 residues. V gave up 6 bases and J gave up 6 bases, with 18 bases separating them. Germline V gives CDR1 LNHDA, CDR2 SQIVND (reference sequence). In nucleotides, the CDR3 is TGTGCCAGTAGGACCACGTCACAGGGTGGCGAGCAGTACTTC. Translating it yields CASRTTSQGGEQYF.

This chain joins TRBV9 and TRBJ1-6; D is ambiguous. This CDR3 spans 13 amino acids. The V gene's germline CDR1 is SGDLS and CDR2 YYNGEE. Trimming took 0 bases from V and 11 from J, leaving 9 bases between them. The CDR3 is CASSVDGRPPLHF. For the CDR3, the DNA is TGTGCCAGCAGCGTAGACGGCAGGCCACCCCTCCACTTT.

J is TRBJ1-6 and V is TRBV5-4; D is uncertain. There are 13 residues in the CDR3. V gave up 0 bases and J gave up 8 bases, with 6 bases separating them. Germline CDR1 SGHNT, CDR2 YYREEE (reference sequence). The CDR3 sequence: CASSLVADSPLHF. CDR3 in DNA: TGTGCCAGCAGCTTGGTCGCCGATTCACCCCTCCACTTT.

The chain is built from TRBV7-2 and TRBJ1-1; no reliable D call. The CDR3 has 12 residues. Germline assignment: CDR1 SGHTA and CDR2 FQGNSA. The V end was cut by 5 bases, the J end by 9 bases, with 13 bases between. CDR3 coding DNA: TGTGCCAGCAGCCCCACGGTCCCGAAAGCTTTCTTT. It encodes CASSPTVPKAFF.

The gene calls are TRBV3-1 and TRBJ2-3, with 10 bases aligning to TRBD2. The trim removed 6 bases at V and 7 bases at J, leaving 19 bases unmatched. The CDR3 has 18 amino acids. Germline values: CDR1 LGHDT, CDR2 YNNKEL (reference sequence). The CDR3 is CASSPNERGGLVLNTQYF. The DNA of the CDR3 is TGTGCCAGCAGTCCCAACGAGCGGGGGGGCCTGGTGTTAAATACGCAGTATTTT.

The chain is built from TRBV6-1 and TRBJ2-4, with TRBD1 as a possible D gene (5 bases). This CDR3 has 16 amino acids. The germline V gene encodes CDR1 MNHNS and CDR2 SASEGT. The V end lost 6 bases, the J end lost 1 base, and 16 bases lay between the germline ends. The CDR3 is CASRTEQVGAKNIQYF. For the CDR3, the DNA is TGTGCCAGCAGAACTGAACAGGTTGGGGCCAAAAACATTCAGTACTTC.

This clonotype was seen just once. The gene calls are TRBV7-9 and TRBJ2-7, with a weak D call TRBD2 (6 bases). Trimming shortened V by 0 bases and J by 3 bases, and 18 bases separated the two germline ends. The CDR3 covers 17 residues. Looked up from germline, CDR1 is SEHNR and CDR2 is FQNEAQ (reference sequence). CDR3 nucleotide sequence: TGTGCCAGCAGCTTAGCGGGGGAGGCGACTTACCACTACGAGCAGTACTTC. It is translated as CASSLAGEATYHYEQYF. Full variable domain (missing parts from reference TRBV7-9 and TRBJ2-7): DTGVSQNPRHKITKRGQNVTFRCDPISEHNRLYWYRQTLGQGPEFLTYFQNEAQLEKSRLLSDRFSAERPKGSFSTLEIQRTEQGDSAMYLCASSLAGEATYHYEQYFGPGTRLTVT.

V and J are TRBV12-3 or TRBV12-4 and TRBJ1-5; a weak D match, TRBD1 (6 bases). The CDR3 is made up of 16 amino acids. V lost 6 bases and J lost 0, with 15 bases in between. The CDR3 nucleotides read TGTGCCAGCAGCCCTGAAGGGGGGTATAGCAATCAGCCCCAGCATTTT. Protein sequence: CASSPEGGYSNQPQHF.

The chain links TRBV11-3 to TRBJ2-5; TRBD1 is a possible D gene (7 bases). V lost 0 bases, J lost 1 base, and 15 bases lay in between. The CDR3 sequence is 17 residues long. Germline V gene sequence: CDR1 SGHNT, CDR2 YENEEA. The CDR3 sequence: CASSLEWGDSRQETQYF. CDR3 sequence (DNA): TGTGCCAGCAGCTTAGAGTGGGGGGACAGCCGCCAAGAGACCCAGTACTTC. Variable domain in full (rest from reference TRBV11-3 and TRBJ2-5): EAGVVQSPRYKIIEKKQPVAFWCNPISGHNTLYWYLQNLGQGPELLIRYENEEAVDDSQLPKDRFSAERLKGVDSTLKIQPAELGDSAVYLCASSLEWGDSRQETQYFGPGTRLLVL.

The J gene is TRBJ2-7, the V gene TRBV6-2 or TRBV6-3; D is possibly TRBD1 (5 bases). The CDR3 totals 13 residues. V shed 10 bases and J shed 3 bases, with 16 bases lying between them. In germline, CDR1 is MNHEY, CDR2 SVGEGT. CDR3 sequence reads: CATSWGLGYEQYF. DNA of the CDR3: TGTGCCACCTCCTGGGGCCTCGGCTACGAGCAGTACTTC.

The V call is TRBV4-1, the J call TRBJ1-1; D uncertain. The CDR3 extends over 16 amino acids. CDR1 is MGHRA, CDR2 YSYEKL, per germline. The V gene lost 6 bases and the J gene lost 0 bases, with 17 bases spanning the gap. The chain's CDR3 is CASRTSQTPLNTEAFF. Written as DNA, the CDR3 is TGCGCCAGCAGAACTTCACAGACCCCTTTGAACACTGAAGCTTTCTTT.

The CDR3 region has the DNA TGTGCCAGCGGGACCTTCTGGGAGCAGTACTTC. This codes for CASGTFWEQYF. V is TRBV3-1 and J is TRBJ2-7; D might be TRBD1 or TRBD2, each matching 5 bases. CDR1 LGHDT and CDR2 YNNKEL come from the germline V gene (reference sequence). Deletions cut 8 bases from V and 7 bases from J, with 12 bases between. The CDR3 is 11 amino acids.

The chain employs TRBV7-9 and TRBJ1-5; the D is unclear. Trimming took 5 bases from V and 3 from J, leaving 14 bases between them. The CDR3 contains 15 residues. In germline, CDR1 is SEHNR, CDR2 FQNEAQ (reference sequence). The CDR3 nucleotides read TGTGCCAGCAGCCAGTCAGACTCGTTCAATCAGCCCCAGCATTTT. It specifies CASSQSDSFNQPQHF.

The chain is built from TRBV7-2 and TRBJ1-1; TRBD1 matches 7 bases. Looked up from germline, CDR1 is SGHTA and CDR2 is FQGNSA. The V and J ends lost 3 bases and 6 bases, in that order; junction bases with no gene match: 10. The CDR3 spans 15 residues. The CDR3 DNA follows: TGTGCCAGCAGCTTTCAGGGACAGATAGGCGCTGAAGCTTTCTTT. Translation: CASSFQGQIGAEAFF.